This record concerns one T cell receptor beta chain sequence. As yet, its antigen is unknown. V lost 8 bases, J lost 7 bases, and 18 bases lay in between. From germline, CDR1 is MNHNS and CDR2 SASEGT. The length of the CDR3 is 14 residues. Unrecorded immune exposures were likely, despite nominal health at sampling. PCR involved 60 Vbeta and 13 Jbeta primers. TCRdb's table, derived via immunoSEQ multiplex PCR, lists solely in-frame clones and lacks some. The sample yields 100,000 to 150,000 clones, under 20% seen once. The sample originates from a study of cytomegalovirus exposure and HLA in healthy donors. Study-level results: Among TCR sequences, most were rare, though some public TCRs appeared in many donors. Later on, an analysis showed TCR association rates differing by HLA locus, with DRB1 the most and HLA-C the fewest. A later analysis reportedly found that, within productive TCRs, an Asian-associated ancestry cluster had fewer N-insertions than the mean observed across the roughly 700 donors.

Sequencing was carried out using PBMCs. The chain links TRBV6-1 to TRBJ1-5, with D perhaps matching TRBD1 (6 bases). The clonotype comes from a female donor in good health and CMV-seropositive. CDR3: CASWERGAGQPQHF. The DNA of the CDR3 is TGTGCCAGCTGGGAACGGGGGGCCGGACAGCCCCAGCATTTT.